This entry describes one T cell receptor (beta chain). What it binds is not known. Germline V gene data show CDR1 as GTSNPN and CDR2 as SVGIG (reference sequence). V was pared by 5 bases and J by 4 bases, with 9 bases between. The CDR3 runs to 13 residues. An assay was performed, and its level was deep. Source study methods: Filtering differed because ImmunoSEQ produced junction-only sequences that carried no quality scores. Sequencing was performed with immunoSEQ multiplex PCR; in TCRdb, only in-frame clones are kept and a portion is missing. V, J and clone size derive from that table, while D and trimming were established from the DNA sequence. This sample has about 1,800,000 clones; roughly 95% occur once, and the top ten carry approximately 1%. The naive CD8 fraction comprised CD45RO-negative cells positively selected for CCR7 and excluded terminally differentiated effector memory CD45RA+ cells.

The data stem from a study of shared clonotypes between healthy human individuals. Study observations and caveats: Large sequencing depth failed to make sorted-subset sequencing complete, rarefaction showed.

The chain uses TRBV30 and TRBJ2-6; unclear D gene. The sequence came from a man between 18 and 29 years old in good health. The sample consisted of naive CD8+ T cells sorted from blood. CDR3 bases: TGTGCCTGGGATATTTCGGGGGCCAACGTCCTGACTTTC. The encoded protein is CAWDISGANVLTF.